This entry lists 5 T cell receptor beta chains sequenced from one sample in a study of T cells expressing NK-cell markers. For each CDR3 protein, TCRdb gives one entry from its re-call of the 5' RACE reads, without DNA. With some 500,000 distinct CDR3 sequences in the sample, the ten largest clones hold under 1.5%. The specimen was blood T cells: a sorted CD56 or NKG2C T cell subset, CD4+ or CD8+ T cells, or bulk PBMC T cells (not recorded which). These receptors all stem from a woman in her forties or fifties in good health.

The chain employs TRBV5-1 and TRBJ2-1; without DNA, the TCRdb call of TRBD1 cannot be checked. The CDR3 runs 14 residues. The germline CDR1 and CDR2 sequences are SGHRS and YFSETQ. CDR3 protein: CASSLGGTQGEQFF.

The V and J genes are TRBV3-1 and TRBJ2-4. Germline CDR1 reads LGHDT; CDR2 reads YNNKEL (reference sequence). This CDR3 spans 14 amino acids. Here the CDR3 reads CASSRSTAKNIQYF.

CDR3 sequence reads: CASGLGPEKLFF. J is TRBJ1-4 and V is TRBV11-3; with no DNA, the TCRdb D assignment of TRBD1 cannot be verified. This CDR3 region has 12 residues. Germline lookup yields CDR1 SGHNT and CDR2 YENEEA. The complete variable domain, with remaining parts taken from reference TRBV11-3 and TRBJ1-4, reads EAGVVQSPRYKIIEKKQPVAFWCNPISGHNTLYWYLQNLGQGPELLIRYENEEAVDDSQLPKDRFSAERLKGVDSTLKIQPAELGDSAVYLCASGLGPEKLFFGSGTQLSVL.

V is TRBV3-1 and J is TRBJ2-5. The CDR3 is made up of 14 amino acids. From germline, CDR1 is LGHDT and CDR2 YNNKEL (reference sequence). The CDR3 loop reads CASSQDRVPQTQYF.

The rearrangement links TRBV29-1 to TRBJ2-1. The CDR3 is 12 residues long. The V gene's germline CDR1 is SQVTM and CDR2 ANQGSEA. The CDR3 protein is CSVDLSRNEQFF.